The 19 T cell receptor beta chains presented below share a single source sample, sequenced in a study of T-cell memory formation after mild COVID-19. TCRdb processed the 5' RACE reads anew with MiXCR; each CDR3 protein has one entry. This sample has 200,000 to 250,000 distinct CDR3 sequences; roughly a tenth occur once, and the top ten carry 22%. What was sequenced was PBMCs or a T cell subset sorted from them (not recorded which). These receptors came from a young man who had mild COVID-19 (a few samples of this study predate the infection). Cell type and time point are not known.

The V and J genes are TRBV6-6 and TRBJ1-1; D perhaps matches TRBD1 (6 bases). Germline CDR1 MNHNY, CDR2 SVGAGI (reference sequence). CDR3 size: 14 residues. Trimming shortened V by 2 bases and J by 4 bases, and 11 bases separated the two germline ends. CDR3 nucleotides: TGTGCCAGCAGTTACGGCAGGGGAAGCACTGAAGCTTTCTTT. Its protein product is CASSYGRGSTEAFF.

This clonotype was found a few times. The J gene is TRBJ1-5, the V gene TRBV7-2; no definite D call. V was trimmed by 2 bases and J by 4 bases, leaving 9 bases between them. Germline V gene data show CDR1 as SGHTA and CDR2 as FQGNSA. This CDR3 is built from 14 residues. The CDR3 protein is CASSLTRDNQPQHF. In DNA, the CDR3 is TGTGCCAGCAGCTTAACGAGGGATAATCAGCCCCAGCATTTT. The variable domain in full, with the rest retrieved from reference TRBV7-2 and TRBJ1-5, is GAGVSQSPSNKVTEKGKDVELRCDPISGHTALYWYRQSLGQGLEFLIYFQGNSAPDKSGLPSDRFSAERTGGSVSTLTIQRTQQEDSAVYLCASSLTRDNQPQHFGDGTRLSIL.

This clonotype was seen at least ten times. V is TRBV25-1 and J is TRBJ2-7; 8 bases line up with TRBD1. The CDR3 totals 15 residues. Germline loops: CDR1 MGHDK, CDR2 SYGVNS. The junction had 14 bases not matched to a gene; V was cut back by 8 bases and J by 5 bases. CDR3 coding DNA: TGTGCCAGCGGCAGAGCAAGGACAGGGTTAGACGAGCAGTACTTC. Translating it yields CASGRARTGLDEQYF.

The rearrangement links TRBV24-1 to TRBJ2-2; D possibly corresponds to TRBD1 (5 bases). Trimming pared 5 bases from V and 0 bases from J, leaving 15 bases between. The CDR3 contains 17 residues. CDR1 KGHDR and CDR2 SFDVKD come from the germline V gene. The CDR3 bases are TGTGCCACCAGTGCCCCGAGGACATCCCCGAACACCGGGGAGCTGTTTTTT. It encodes CATSAPRTSPNTGELFF.

This clonotype has only a few counts. The chain employs TRBV5-1 and TRBJ1-6; 7 bases are a match to TRBD1. CDR1 and CDR2 from the germline V gene are SGHRS and YFSETQ. The CDR3 length is 15 residues. Trimming at V came to 4 bases and at J to 10 bases, leaving 11 bases not matched to a gene. In nucleotides, the CDR3 is TGCGCCAGCAGCCTGTGGACAGGCAATGGGTCACCCCTCCACTTT. Translation: CASSLWTGNGSPLHF. The full variable domain, in which reference TRBV5-1 and TRBJ1-6 provide the parts outside the CDR3, is KAGVTQTPRYLIKTRGQQVTLSCSPISGHRSVSWYQQTPGQGLQFLFEYFSETQRNKGNFPGRFSGRQFSNSRSEMNVSTLELGDSALYLCASSLWTGNGSPLHFGNGTRLTVT.

The V and J genes are TRBV25-1 and TRBJ2-7, with 10 bases matching TRBD1. This CDR3 contains 16 residues. J gave up 3 bases and V 4 bases, and 9 bases lay outside the gene matches. CDR1 is MGHDK, CDR2 SYGVNS, per germline. CDR3 nucleotides: TGTGCCAGCAGTGCCGGGACAGGGGTTGGCCACTACGAGCAGTACGTC. The encoded protein is CASSAGTGVGHYEQYV.

Only a few counts were recorded for this clonotype. The chain carries TRBV10-3 and TRBJ2-3; TRBD1 matches 8 bases. Per germline, CDR1 ENHRY and CDR2 SYGVKD. The CDR3 has 16 residues. The ends lost 6 bases at V and 3 bases at J; junction bases unmatched: 11. CDR3 residues: CAISQTDRGRTDTQYF. CDR3 bases: TGTGCCATCAGCCAAACCGACAGGGGACGGACAGATACGCAGTATTTT.

This clonotype showed up many times. The chain couples TRBV7-2 to TRBJ2-3, with 12 bases aligning to TRBD2. Germline CDR1 reads SGHTA; CDR2 reads FQGNSA. V lost 4 bases, J lost 7 bases, and 6 bases stayed unmatched. The CDR3 is made up of 15 amino acids. CDR3 DNA: TGTGCCAGCAGCTACGCTAGCGGGGGGGCCAATACGCAGTATTTT. This gives the protein CASSYASGGANTQYF.

There are a few counts of this clonotype. The rearrangement uses TRBV5-1 and TRBJ1-2; unclear D gene. Germline V gives CDR1 SGHRS, CDR2 YFSETQ. Trimming removed 0 bases from V and 4 bases from J, with 10 bases in between. The CDR3 totals 14 residues. The CDR3 loop is CASSLGVSGYGYTF. CDR3 sequence (DNA): TGCGCCAGCAGCTTGGGCGTCTCGGGCTATGGCTACACCTTC.

Only a few counts were recorded for this clonotype. The chain couples TRBV15 to TRBJ2-3; D perhaps matches TRBD2 (6 bases). V was clipped by 1 base and J by 5 bases, with 16 bases between them. Germline CDR1 reads LNHNV; CDR2 reads YYDKDF (reference sequence). The CDR3 contains 16 residues. The chain's CDR3 is CATSRVNKGGGDTQYF. The DNA of the CDR3 is TGTGCCACCAGCAGAGTAAACAAGGGAGGAGGAGATACGCAGTATTTT.

This clonotype has a handful of counts. CDR3: CASSETQYF. In DNA, the CDR3 is TGCGCCAGCAGCGAGACCCAGTACTTC. The rearrangement uses TRBV10-1 and TRBJ2-5, with D hard to call. CDR3 length equals 9 residues. The germline CDR1 and CDR2 sequences are WNHNN and SYGVQD (reference sequence). V shed 6 bases and J shed 5 bases, with 1 base lying between them.

J is TRBJ2-5 and V is TRBV24-1; TRBD1 aligns across 8 bases. Germline values: CDR1 KGHDR, CDR2 SFDVKD. Germline trimming cut 4 bases from V and 5 bases from J; bases unmatched to any gene: 8. This CDR3 comprises 15 residues. The CDR3: CATSEMTGAGETQYF. The CDR3 coding sequence is TGTGCCACCAGTGAAATGACAGGGGCCGGCGAGACCCAGTACTTC.

This clonotype has more than one count but fewer than ten. The chain employs TRBV5-1 and TRBJ1-2; D call uncertain. The CDR3 consists of 14 residues. Trimming cost V 5 bases and J 0 bases, with 11 bases left between them. The V gene's germline CDR1 is SGHRS and CDR2 YFSETQ. The CDR3 region is CASRDGSANYGYTF. The DNA of the CDR3 is TGCGCCAGCAGAGACGGATCAGCTAACTATGGCTACACCTTC. Based on the CDR3 plus reference TRBV5-1 and TRBJ1-2, the full variable domain is KAGVTQTPRYLIKTRGQQVTLSCSPISGHRSVSWYQQTPGQGLQFLFEYFSETQRNKGNFPGRFSGRQFSNSRSEMNVSTLELGDSALYLCASRDGSANYGYTFGSGTRLTVV.

This clonotype has a handful of counts. V is TRBV7-9 and J is TRBJ2-2; 8 bases agree with TRBD1. Germline CDR1 SEHNR, CDR2 FQNEAQ (reference sequence). This CDR3 is 16 amino acids long. V dropped 4 bases and J dropped 4; count of bases not matched to a gene: 8. The CDR3 protein is CASSSYRGYGTGELFF. The CDR3 nucleotides read TGTGCCAGCAGCTCGTACAGGGGGTATGGCACCGGGGAGCTGTTTTTT.

The V and J genes are TRBV6-5 and TRBJ1-2, with D possibly matching TRBD1 (5 bases). The CDR3 length is 16 residues. The V and J ends lost 0 bases and 4 bases respectively, with 15 bases between them. The germline V gene encodes CDR1 MNHEY and CDR2 SVGAGI. The CDR3 reads CASSYSTAAWSYGYTF. CDR3 in DNA: TGTGCCAGCAGTTACTCGACAGCGGCGTGGAGCTATGGCTACACCTTC.

Only a few counts were recorded for this clonotype. The rearrangement uses TRBV5-1 and TRBJ1-4; 10 bases fit TRBD1. From germline, CDR1 is SGHRS and CDR2 YFSETQ. V trimming: 2 bases; J trimming: 7 bases; junction bases outside the gene matches: 2. The CDR3 extends over 14 amino acids. For the CDR3, the DNA is TGCGCCAGCAGCTTACGGACAGGGGGTGAAAAACTGTTTTTT. Encoded protein: CASSLRTGGEKLFF.

The chain is built from TRBV18 and TRBJ1-2; D may be TRBD1 (6 bases). Germline CDR1 reads KGHSH; CDR2 reads LQKENI. The CDR3 consists of 14 residues. V shed 3 bases and J shed 2 bases, with 10 bases lying between them. CDR3 amino acids: CASSPDRPNYGYTF. In DNA form, the CDR3 reads TGTGCCAGCTCACCCGACAGGCCGAACTATGGCTACACCTTC.

This clonotype turned up a few times. This CDR3 reads CSATRKSGEWVNQPQHF. In DNA form, the CDR3 reads TGCAGTGCCACGAGGAAATCGGGGGAATGGGTCAATCAGCCCCAGCATTTT. The chain links TRBV20-1 to TRBJ1-5, with D possibly being TRBD1 (5 bases). V dropped 6 bases and J dropped 3 bases, with 24 bases sitting between them. The CDR3 loop spans 17 amino acids. The germline V gene encodes CDR1 DFQATT and CDR2 SNEGSKA (reference sequence).

In regard to this clonotype: The DNA is left out, because the CDR3 cannot be placed on it with certainty; the CDR3 is given as TCRdb lists it. The chain recombines TRBV7-8 with TRBJ1-2; the table assigns TRBD1, which was not confirmed against the DNA. The CDR3 has 14 residues if both end residues are counted. CDR1 is SGHVS and CDR2 is FQNEAQ in the germline V gene. The CDR3 loop reads CASSSGQGSYGYTF.